This record covers a single T cell receptor (beta chain). Its antigen is unknown. The data were taken from a study of T cell responses to AZD1222 COVID-19 vaccine. This table comes from immunoSEQ multiplex PCR, and its TCRdb copy is limited to in-frame clones, with some not included. The top ten hold about 3% of the sample, which has over 150,000 clones, 90% seen once. Points from the study as a whole: The span of vaccine-associated CD4 TCRs extended across spike, with dominance at 160-218 and 743-854.

The sample consisted of peripheral blood, taken on day 0 of AZD1222 vaccination. The TCR was taken from an adult in good health.

CDR3 protein: CASSSGQINQPQHF. The CDR3 DNA reads TGTGCCAGCAGTTCCGGACAGATCAATCAGCCCCAGCATTTT. The chain uses TRBV27 and TRBJ1-5, with D possibly TRBD1 on 6 matching bases. Germline values: CDR1 MNHEY, CDR2 SMNVEV (reference sequence). The CDR3 is 14 amino acids. V was clipped by 4 bases and J by 3 bases, with 10 bases between them.